This entry features one TCR beta chain sequence. The antigen is undetermined. The sample comes from a study of T cell responses to AZD1222 COVID-19 vaccine. Study outcomes and limitations: Sampling captured repertoires only after the peak T cell response. Spike-wide coverage was observed for vaccine-associated CD4 TCRs, with dominant responses at 160-218 and 743-854. Clonal diversity was possibly underestimated; the donors were predominantly white British and more often female.

Assay: immunoSEQ multiplex PCR; the TCRdb copy retains only in-frame clones and omits some. The sample has about 150,000 clones, about 92% seen once. The specimen was peripheral blood, collected on day 0 of AZD1222 vaccination. This receptor was obtained from an adult in good health.

CDR3 coding DNA: TGTGCCAGCAGACGCACAGGTACTGAAGCTTTCTTT. It specifies CASRRTGTEAFF. This chain connects TRBV7-9 to TRBJ1-1; TRBD1 is a possible D gene (5 bases). This CDR3 is 12 amino acids long. Trimming shortened V by 6 bases and J by 5 bases, and 10 bases separated the two germline ends. The germline gives CDR1 SEHNR, CDR2 FQNEAQ (reference sequence).